This TCR beta chain originates from a study of T cells in Graves' hyperthyroidism and ophthalmopathy. Using RNA transcripts as the source, TCR beta CDR3 regions were amplified. First-round RT-PCR with HTBI primers amplified the TCR CDR3 region. TCRdb ran MiXCR on the multiplex PCR reads and lists one entry per CDR3 protein. The sample yields under 300,000 distinct CDR3 sequences, roughly 13% seen once. Patients counted as stable if ophthalmopathy did not develop within 18 months. Pregnant or lactating patients were excluded, as were those with uncontrolled infection or other autoimmune disease. V was clipped by 3 bases and J by 1 base, with 6 bases between them. This CDR3 contains 13 residues. Germline lookup yields CDR1 SGHRS and CDR2 YFSETQ. This clonotype was recorded a few times.

This chain uses TRBV5-1 with TRBJ2-3; D is unclear. The material sequenced was blood. The clonotype comes from a woman aged 40 to 55 with Graves' hyperthyroidism. The CDR3 DNA follows: TGCGCCAGCAGCTCGGACGGCACAGATACGCAGTATTTT. Translating gives CASSSDGTDTQYF. The full variable domain, rest sourced from reference TRBV5-1 and TRBJ2-3, is KAGVTQTPRYLIKTRGQQVTLSCSPISGHRSVSWYQQTPGQGLQFLFEYFSETQRNKGNFPGRFSGRQFSNSRSEMNVSTLELGDSALYLCASSSDGTDTQYFGPGTRLTVL.